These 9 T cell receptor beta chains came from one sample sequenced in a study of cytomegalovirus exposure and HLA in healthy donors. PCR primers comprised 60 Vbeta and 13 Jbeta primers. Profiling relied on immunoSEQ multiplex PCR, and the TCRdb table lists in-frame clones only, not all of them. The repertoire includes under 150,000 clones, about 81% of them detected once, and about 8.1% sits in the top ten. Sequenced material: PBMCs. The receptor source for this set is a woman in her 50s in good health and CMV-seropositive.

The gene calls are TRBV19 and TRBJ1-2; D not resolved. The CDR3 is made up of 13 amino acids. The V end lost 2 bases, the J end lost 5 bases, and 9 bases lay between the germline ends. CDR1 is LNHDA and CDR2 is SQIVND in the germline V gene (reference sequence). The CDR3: CASSIIAGYGYTF. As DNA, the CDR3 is TGTGCCAGTAGTATAATCGCAGGATATGGCTACACCTTC.

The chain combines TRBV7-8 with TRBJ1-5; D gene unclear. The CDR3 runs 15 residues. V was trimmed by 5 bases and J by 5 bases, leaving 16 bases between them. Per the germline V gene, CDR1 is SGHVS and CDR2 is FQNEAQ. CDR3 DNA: TGTGCCAGCAGCCCCGTGGGCAGGCAAGATCAGCCCCAGCATTTT. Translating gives CASSPVGRQDQPQHF.

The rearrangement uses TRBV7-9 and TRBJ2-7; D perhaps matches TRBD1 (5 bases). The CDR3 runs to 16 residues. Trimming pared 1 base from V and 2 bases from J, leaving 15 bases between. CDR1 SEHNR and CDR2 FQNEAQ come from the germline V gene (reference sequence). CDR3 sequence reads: CASSLGQGRQTYEQYF. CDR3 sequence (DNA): TGTGCCAGCAGCTTAGGGCAGGGTAGACAAACCTACGAGCAGTACTTC.

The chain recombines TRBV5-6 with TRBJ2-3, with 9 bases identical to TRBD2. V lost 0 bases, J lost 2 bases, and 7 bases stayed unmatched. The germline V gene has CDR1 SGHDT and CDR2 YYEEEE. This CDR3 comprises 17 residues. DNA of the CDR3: TGTGCCAGCAGCTTGGGGCGGGGGGGGACTGCCACAGATACGCAGTATTTT. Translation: CASSLGRGGTATDTQYF.

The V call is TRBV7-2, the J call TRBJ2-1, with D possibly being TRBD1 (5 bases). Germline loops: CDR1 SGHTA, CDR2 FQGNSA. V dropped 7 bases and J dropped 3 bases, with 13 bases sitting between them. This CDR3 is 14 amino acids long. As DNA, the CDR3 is TGTGCCAGCACCCAGGGCAGTCTCTACAATGAGCAGTTCTTC. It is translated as CASTQGSLYNEQFF.

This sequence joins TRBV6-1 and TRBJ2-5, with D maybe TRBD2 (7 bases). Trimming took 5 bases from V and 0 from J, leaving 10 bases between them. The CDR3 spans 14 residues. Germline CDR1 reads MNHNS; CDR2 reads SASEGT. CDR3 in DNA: TGTGCCAGCAGTCGGCGGGGGCACCAAGAGACCCAGTACTTC. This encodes CASSRRGHQETQYF.

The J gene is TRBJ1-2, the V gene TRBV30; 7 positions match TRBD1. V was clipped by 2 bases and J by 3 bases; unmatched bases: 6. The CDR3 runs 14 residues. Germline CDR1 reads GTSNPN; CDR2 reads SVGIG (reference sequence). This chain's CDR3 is CAWSTSQGHYGYTF. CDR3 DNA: TGTGCCTGGAGTACCTCACAGGGGCACTATGGCTACACCTTC.

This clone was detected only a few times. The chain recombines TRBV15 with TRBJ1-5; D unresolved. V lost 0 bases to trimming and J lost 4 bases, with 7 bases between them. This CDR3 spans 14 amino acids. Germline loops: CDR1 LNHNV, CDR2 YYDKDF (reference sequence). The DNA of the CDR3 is TGTGCCACCAGCAGAGATCTCAGTAATCAGCCCCAGCATTTT. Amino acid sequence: CATSRDLSNQPQHF.

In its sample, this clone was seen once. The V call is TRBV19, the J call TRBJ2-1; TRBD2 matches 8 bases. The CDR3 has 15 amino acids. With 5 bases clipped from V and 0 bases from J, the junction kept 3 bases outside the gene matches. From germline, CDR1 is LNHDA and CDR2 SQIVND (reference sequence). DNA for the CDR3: TGTGCCAGTAGTCAGCGGGGGAGCTCCTACAATGAGCAGTTCTTC. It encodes CASSQRGSSYNEQFF.